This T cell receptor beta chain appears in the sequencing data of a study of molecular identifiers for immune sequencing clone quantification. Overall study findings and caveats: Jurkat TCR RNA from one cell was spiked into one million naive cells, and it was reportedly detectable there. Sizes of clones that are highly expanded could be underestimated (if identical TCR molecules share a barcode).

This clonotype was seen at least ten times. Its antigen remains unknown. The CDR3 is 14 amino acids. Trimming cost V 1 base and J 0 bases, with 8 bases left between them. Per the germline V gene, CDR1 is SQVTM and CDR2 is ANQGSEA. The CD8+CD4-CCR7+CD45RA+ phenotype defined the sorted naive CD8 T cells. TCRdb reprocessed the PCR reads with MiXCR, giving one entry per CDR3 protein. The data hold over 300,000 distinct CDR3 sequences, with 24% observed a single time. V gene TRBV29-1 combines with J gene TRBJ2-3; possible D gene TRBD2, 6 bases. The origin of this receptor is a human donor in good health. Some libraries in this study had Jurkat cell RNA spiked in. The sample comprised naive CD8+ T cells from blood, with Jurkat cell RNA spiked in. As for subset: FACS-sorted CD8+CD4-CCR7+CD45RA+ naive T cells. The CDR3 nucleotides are TGCAGCGTTGAAGTAGCGGACAGCACAGATACGCAGTATTTT. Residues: CSVEVADSTDTQYF.